One and the same sample provided the 10 T cell receptor beta chains below, sequenced in a study of T-cell memory formation after mild COVID-19. One entry per CDR3 protein, called by TCRdb with MiXCR from the 5' RACE reads. The sample lists over 350,000 distinct CDR3 sequences, roughly 24% occurring once. The sequencing input was PBMCs or a T cell subset sorted from them (not recorded which). The receptors stem from an adult woman who had mild COVID-19 (a few samples of this study predate the infection). Cell type and time point are not known.

This clonotype was counted between two and nine times. The rearrangement links TRBV10-3 to TRBJ1-1; tentatively, D is TRBD1 (6 bases). Germline CDR1 ENHRY, CDR2 SYGVKD. The CDR3 extends over 14 amino acids. Trimming pared 7 bases from V and 6 bases from J, leaving 18 bases between. Written as DNA, the CDR3 is TGTGCCATCACTCCGACAGGTCCCCCGGCTGAAGCTTTCTTT. This gives the protein CAITPTGPPAEAFF.

This chain joins TRBV5-1 and TRBJ1-2; 8 bases fit TRBD1. This CDR3 is 12 amino acids long. The germline V gene encodes CDR1 SGHRS and CDR2 YFSETQ. Trimming cost V 4 bases and J 6 bases; bases outside gene matches: 2. The CDR3 here is CASSATGDGYTF. The CDR3 DNA sequence: TGCGCCAGCAGCGCGACAGGGGATGGCTACACCTTC.

The rearrangement links TRBV6-5 to TRBJ2-7, with 8 bases lining up with TRBD1. Germline V gives CDR1 MNHEY, CDR2 SVGAGI. The CDR3 contains 12 residues. With 7 bases clipped from V and 2 bases from J, the junction kept 1 base outside the gene matches. CDR3 sequence (DNA): TGTGCCAGCAAGGACAGGGCCTACGAGCAGTACTTC. It translates to CASKDRAYEQYF.

This clonotype was counted only a few times. The chain links TRBV29-1 to TRBJ2-2; 8 bases agree with TRBD1. This CDR3 has 14 residues. Germline V gene lookup returns CDR1 SQVTM and CDR2 ANQGSEA. CDR3 sequence: CKETGTGNTGELFF. Here the CDR3 DNA reads TGCAAAGAGACCGGGACAGGGAACACCGGGGAGCTGTTTTTT.

The V and J genes are TRBV20-1 and TRBJ1-1; 7 positions match TRBD1. Germline assignment: CDR1 DFQATT and CDR2 SNEGSKA (reference sequence). CDR3 size: 16 residues. J gave up 2 bases and V 6 bases, and 15 bases lay outside the gene matches. The DNA for the CDR3 is TGCAGTGCCGCGGTCCCGGGACAGTCACTAAACACTGAAGCTTTCTTT. This sequence encodes CSAAVPGQSLNTEAFF.

The chain is built from TRBV20-1 and TRBJ1-2; D is undetermined. Looked up from germline, CDR1 is DFQATT and CDR2 is SNEGSKA (reference sequence). This CDR3 has 15 amino acids. Trimming stripped 4 bases from V and 4 bases from J, with 19 bases between. CDR3 region: CSAIARSGVRYGYTF. As DNA, the CDR3 is TGCAGTGCTATAGCAAGGTCTGGAGTACGCTATGGCTACACCTTC.

This chain connects TRBV9 to TRBJ1-2; D uncertain. This CDR3 has 13 amino acids. CDR1 and CDR2 (germline): SGDLS, YYNGEE. Between the trimmed V and J ends, which lost 3 bases and 7 bases, there was a span of 13 bases. As DNA, the CDR3 is TGTGCCAGCAGCGCAGAATTTGAGGGTGGCTACACCTTC. Translation gives CASSAEFEGGYTF.

This chain uses TRBV20-1 with TRBJ1-4; D gene unclear. This CDR3 region has 15 residues. The V end lost 1 base, the J end lost 8 bases, and 17 bases lay between the germline ends. CDR1 is DFQATT and CDR2 is SNEGSKA in the germline V gene (reference sequence). The CDR3 reads CSARGGGSLGEKLFF. DNA for the CDR3: TGCAGTGCTAGAGGTGGCGGATCCCTTGGGGAAAAACTGTTTTTT.

This clonotype turned up a few times. The chain's CDR3 is CASRGAGTATYEQYF. The CDR3 DNA is TGTGCCAGTAGGGGGGCCGGGACAGCGACCTACGAGCAGTACTTC. V gene TRBV19 combines with J gene TRBJ2-7; 7 nucleotides align to TRBD1. Germline V CDR1 and CDR2: LNHDA, SQIVND (reference sequence). With 6 bases clipped from V and 2 bases from J, the junction kept 10 bases outside the gene matches. The CDR3 sequence is 15 residues long. The full variable domain, completed using reference TRBV19 and TRBJ2-7, is DGGITQSPKYLFRKEGQNVTLSCEQNLNHDAMYWYRQDPGQGLRLIYYSQIVNDFQKGDIAEGYSVSREKKESFPLTVTSAQKNPTAFYLCASRGAGTATYEQYFGPGTRLTVT.

The chain links TRBV29-1 to TRBJ2-1, with D possibly matching TRBD2 (5 bases). Germline V CDR1 and CDR2: SQVTM, ANQGSEA. There are 11 residues in the CDR3. V was cut by 7 bases and J by 9 bases, with 13 bases left in between. The CDR3 sequence: CSAANRGEQFF. In DNA, the CDR3 is TGCAGCGCTGCCAACCGGGGTGAGCAGTTCTTC.